A selection of T cell receptor beta chains follows, all from one sample in a study of regulatory T cells in long-lasting Graves disease. TCRdb passed the multiplex PCR reads through MiXCR, listing each CDR3 protein once. The sample includes a few hundred thousand distinct CDR3 sequences, about 25% of them seen just once. The sequencing used peripheral blood mononuclear cells (PBMCs), collected when the disease was refractory, from a patient treated with antithyroid drugs. All receptors come from a female donor with Graves disease. Each CDR3 is given with its conserved first and last residue. The D gene is left open where the match is weak. Size values are once, few and many counts, or a class for expanded clones, and some rows have none.

CDR3 protein	CDR3 DNA	D gene	J gene	CDR3 length	V gene	clone size
CASSLPATPYEQYF	TGTGCCAGCAGCTTACCAGCGACCCCCTACGAGCAGTACTTC	.	TRBJ2-7	14	TRBV11-2	few
CASSGHLDIFEQYF	TGTGCCAGCAGTGGCCACTTGGACATTTTCGAGCAGTACTTC	.	TRBJ2-7	14	TRBV2	many
CASSLKNSGGGYTF	TGTGCCAGCAGCCTGAAAAACAGCGGAGGAGGCTACACCTTC	.	TRBJ1-2	14	TRBV7-2	many
CSASVQGAEAFF	TGCAGTGCTAGCGTACAGGGGGCTGAAGCTTTCTTT	TRBD1	TRBJ1-1	12	TRBV20-1	many
CSVDLAGGGETQYF	TGCAGCGTTGACCTAGCGGGAGGGGGAGAGACCCAGTACTTC	TRBD2	TRBJ2-5	14	TRBV29-1	.
CASSEVGATNTEAFF	TGTGCCAGCAGTGAAGTTGGGGCAACAAACACTGAAGCTTTCTTT	.	TRBJ1-1	15	TRBV6-1	few
CASSDLRTSSYEQYF	TGTGCCAGCAGTGATCTCCGGACTAGCTCCTACGAGCAGTACTTC	TRBD2	TRBJ2-7	15	TRBV25-1	.
CASSLLPGQETQYF	TGCGCCAGCAGCTTGCTGCCGGGGCAAGAGACCCAGTACTTC	.	TRBJ2-5	14	TRBV5-1	.
CASSILDGPGTEAFF	.	.	TRBJ1-1	15	TRBV19	few
CASRLDRDRKGTNEKLFF	TGTGCCAGCAGACTTGACCGGGACAGGAAAGGCACTAATGAAAAACTGTTTTTT	TRBD1	TRBJ1-4	18	TRBV6-1	many
CATSDRSRGSGKSDTADTQYF	TGTGCCACCAGTGACCGCTCCAGAGGTAGCGGGAAATCAGACACCGCAGATACGCAGTATTTT	TRBD2	TRBJ2-3	21	TRBV24-1	.
CASRGPGMATEAFF	TGCGCCAGCAGAGGCCCCGGGATGGCCACTGAAGCTTTCTTT	.	TRBJ1-1	14	TRBV5-1	few
CASSLHANEQFF	TGTGCCAGCAGCTTACATGCCAATGAGCAGTTCTTC	.	TRBJ2-1	12	TRBV7-3	many
CASSSPPALGEQYF	TGTGCCAGCAGCTCACCCCCGGCCCTTGGCGAGCAGTACTTC	.	TRBJ2-7	14	TRBV7-2	many
CSAPGSRKEQFF	TGCAGTGCTCCTGGGAGCCGTAAAGAGCAGTTCTTC	.	TRBJ2-1	12	TRBV20-1	few
CASSQEGPGQPQHF	TGTGCCAGCAGCCAAGAAGGCCCCGGACAGCCCCAGCATTTT	.	TRBJ1-5	14	TRBV3-1	few
CSARVSGQETQYF	TGCAGTGCTAGAGTGTCCGGGCAAGAGACCCAGTACTTC	.	TRBJ2-5	13	TRBV20-1	few
CSVEMTSTSSYEQYF	TGCAGCGTTGAAATGACTAGCACGAGCTCCTACGAGCAGTACTTC	TRBD2	TRBJ2-7	15	TRBV29-1	many
CASSLTGTGGFNEQYF	TGTGCCAGCAGTTTAACCGGTACGGGGGGGTTCAACGAGCAGTACTTC	TRBD2	TRBJ2-7	16	TRBV12-3/TRBV12-4	.
CASRDGGTEAFF	TGTGCCAGCCGCGATGGGGGGACTGAAGCTTTCTTT	.	TRBJ1-1	12	TRBV28	many
CSALGGGSGNTIYF	TGCAGTGCGTTGGGGGGGGGCTCTGGAAACACCATATATTTT	.	TRBJ1-3	14	TRBV20-1	few
CASSPYAGSYAEAFF	TGTGCCAGCAGCCCATATGCCGGATCGTACGCTGAAGCTTTCTTT	.	TRBJ1-1	15	TRBV7-9	.
CASSRTPGQGGETQYF	TGCGCCAGCAGCCGAACTCCGGGACAGGGAGGAGAGACCCAGTACTTC	TRBD1	TRBJ2-5	16	TRBV4-1	.
CSVYRTGYEQYF	TGCAGTGTCTACCGGACAGGTTACGAGCAGTACTTC	TRBD1	TRBJ2-7	12	TRBV20-1	.
CAWSVTGSNEKLFF	TGTGCCTGGAGTGTGACAGGGTCTAATGAAAAACTGTTTTTT	TRBD1	TRBJ1-4	14	TRBV30	many
CASRGGHQNTEAFF	TGTGCCAGCAGGGGGGGACATCAGAACACTGAAGCTTTCTTT	.	TRBJ1-1	14	TRBV12-3/TRBV12-4	many
CASSSGTEHAYEQYF	TGTGCCAGCAGTTCCGGGACAGAGCACGCCTACGAGCAGTACTTC	TRBD1	TRBJ2-7	15	TRBV12-3/TRBV12-4	many
CASRLDSSNSPLHF	TGTGCCAGCAGGCTGGACAGTTCTAATTCACCCCTCCACTTT	.	TRBJ1-6	14	TRBV6-2/TRBV6-3	.
CAISPPTGSGNTIYF	TGTGCCATCAGCCCCCCGACAGGCTCTGGAAACACCATATATTTT	.	TRBJ1-3	15	TRBV10-3	few
CASYRGAGETQYF	TGTGCCAGCTACCGGGGGGCAGGAGAGACCCAGTACTTC	.	TRBJ2-5	13	TRBV28	many
CASSLPGPSEQYF	TGTGCCAGCAGTCTACCAGGCCCGTCCGAGCAGTACTTC	.	TRBJ2-7	13	TRBV28	many
CASSLSVAGGADTIYF	TGTGCCAGCAGTTTATCGGTGGCAGGGGGAGCGGACACCATATATTTT	TRBD1	TRBJ1-3	16	TRBV28	.
CSAGGAGGQETQYF	TGCAGCGCGGGGGGGGCGGGGGGTCAAGAGACCCAGTACTTC	TRBD2	TRBJ2-5	14	TRBV20-1	few
CSARERGRGNNSPLHF	TGCAGTGCGAGAGAGAGGGGGAGGGGGAATAATTCACCCCTCCACTTT	.	TRBJ1-6	16	TRBV20-1	.
CASSFSGSLKTQYF	TGTGCCAGCAGTTTTAGCGGGAGCTTGAAGACCCAGTACTTC	TRBD2	TRBJ2-5	14	TRBV27	few
CASSVASGLSYEQYF	TGTGCCAGCTCCGTAGCTAGCGGACTTTCCTACGAGCAGTACTTC	TRBD2	TRBJ2-7	15	TRBV6-1	.
CASSLGSGTGYGYTF	TGTGCCAGCAGCTTAGGATCCGGGACAGGCTATGGCTACACCTTC	TRBD1	TRBJ1-2	15	TRBV7-2	many
CATSRDGQQTETQYF	TGTGCCACCAGCAGAGATGGACAGCAAACAGAGACCCAGTACTTC	.	TRBJ2-5	15	TRBV15	few
CAISGDTDQPQHF	TGTGCCATCAGTGGGGACACCGATCAGCCCCAGCATTTT	.	TRBJ1-5	13	TRBV10-3	.
CSAEQGAKKLFF	TGCAGTGCTGAACAGGGGGCGAAAAAACTGTTTTTT	TRBD1	TRBJ1-4	12	TRBV20-1	few
CASSDVRSGNQPQHF	TGTGCCAGCAGTGATGTAAGGAGCGGCAATCAGCCCCAGCATTTT	.	TRBJ1-5	15	TRBV6-1	.
CASSLFWADVGQYF	TGTGCCAGCAGCTTATTTTGGGCGGACGTCGGGCAGTACTTC	.	TRBJ2-7	14	TRBV7-2	few
CASSQVGQPQHF	TGTGCCAGCAGCCAAGTAGGGCAGCCCCAGCATTTT	.	TRBJ1-5	12	TRBV3-1	many
CASSIGHSGNTIYF	TGTGCCAGTAGTATAGGACACTCTGGAAACACCATATATTTT	.	TRBJ1-3	14	TRBV19	few
CASSMDPRMYSPLHF	TGTGCCAGTAGTATGGACCCGAGGATGTATTCACCCCTCCACTTT	.	TRBJ1-6	15	TRBV19	.
CASSYLRAIEAFF	TGTGCCAGTAGTTATCTACGGGCCATAGAAGCTTTCTTT	.	TRBJ1-1	13	TRBV19	.
CATNRVNGELFF	TGTGCCACGAACAGGGTAAACGGGGAGCTGTTTTTT	.	TRBJ2-2	12	TRBV10-3	.
CASSLDREQYF	TGTGCCAGCAGCTTAGATCGCGAGCAGTACTTC	.	TRBJ2-7	11	TRBV7-2	many
CASSARQGKNTEAFF	TGTGCCAGCAGCGCTCGACAGGGGAAGAACACTGAAGCTTTCTTT	TRBD1	TRBJ1-1	15	TRBV11-2	many
CASSLGPPGQLIEQFF	TGTGCCAGCAGCTTGGGACCCCCGGGACAACTTATTGAGCAGTTCTTC	.	TRBJ2-1	16	TRBV11-3	.
CSAYTDRQGIYEQYF	TGCAGCGCCTATACCGATAGACAGGGTATCTACGAGCAGTACTTC	TRBD1	TRBJ2-7	15	TRBV29-1	many
CASSLAFDTLAGGETQYF	TGTGCCAGCAGCTTGGCCTTTGACACACTAGCGGGAGGAGAGACCCAGTACTTC	TRBD2	TRBJ2-5	18	TRBV5-6	.
CASSPLANTIYF	TGTGCCAGCAGCCCGCTTGCAAACACCATATATTTT	.	TRBJ1-3	12	TRBV7-9	.